The 4 T cell receptor beta chains listed next were all sequenced from one sample in a study of neoadjuvant anti-PD-1 for oral cavity cancer. Documented time point: after neoadjuvant nivolumab, at surgical resection. Using immunoSEQ multiplex PCR, the repertoire was profiled, and TCRdb retains in-frame clones only, with some absent. The profile shows fewer than 2,500 clones, roughly three fifths of them singletons. The input for sequencing was tumor tissue, taken after nivolumab (anti-PD-1) treatment. These receptors came from a person aged 40 to 85 with oral cavity squamous cell carcinoma.

In this sample, this clone is large. The genes are TRBV5-1 and TRBJ2-3; no reliable D call. V dropped 2 bases and J dropped 0 bases, with 4 bases sitting between them. The length of the CDR3 is 13 residues. Germline CDR1 SGHRS, CDR2 YFSETQ. The CDR3 DNA reads TGCGCCAGCAGCTTCTCTAGCACAGATACGCAGTATTTT. As protein: CASSFSSTDTQYF.

This clone is large within its sample. The V call is TRBV4-1, the J call TRBJ2-1, with D perhaps TRBD1 (6 bases). Between the trimmed V and J ends, which lost 1 base and 7 bases, there was a span of 14 bases. The germline V gene encodes CDR1 MGHRA and CDR2 YSYEKL. This CDR3 is 15 amino acids long. The CDR3 region has the DNA TGCGCCAGCAGCCAAGTGGGGGCCTACGGGAATGAGCAGTTCTTC. Translating gives CASSQVGAYGNEQFF.

V gene TRBV28 combines with J gene TRBJ2-3; 9 nucleotides agree with TRBD1. The CDR3 covers 15 residues. The V gene end was trimmed by 5 bases and the J gene end by 4 bases; junction bases not matched to a gene: 7. Germline V gene lookup returns CDR1 MDHEN and CDR2 SYDVKM. The CDR3 region is CASSTAGTGPDTQYF. CDR3 in DNA: TGTGCCAGCAGTACCGCCGGGACAGGGCCAGATACGCAGTATTTT.

A few counts support this clone. The chain recombines TRBV30 with TRBJ2-1; 9 bases align to TRBD2. The J segment lost 6 bases and the V segment lost 7 bases, leaving 19 bases of the junction unmatched. Germline V gene lookup returns CDR1 GTSNPN and CDR2 SVGIG (reference sequence). The CDR3 sequence is 17 residues long. The CDR3 DNA reads as TGTGCCTTCTCGAGCGTTATGACTAGCGGAAACCCCAATGAGCAGTTCTTC. It yields the protein CAFSSVMTSGNPNEQFF.